This is a list of T cell receptor beta chains from one sample in a study of blood T cell repertoires in COVID-19. Only in-frame clones appear in the TCRdb table, and some are missing; sequencing was by immunoSEQ multiplex PCR. The sample yields about 100,000 clones, 85% seen once. The sample consisted of peripheral blood. These TCRs come from a woman in her 70s with active or convalescent COVID-19. CDR3s include the opening cysteine and the closing phenylalanine or tryptophan. D genes are given only for firm matches. Clone size is given for some rows only: seen once, a few or many times, or a class if the clone is expanded.

NA | TRBJ2-1 | TRBV15 | TRBD1 | TGTGCCACCAGCAGAGATTCCGGACAGGGGTTCAATGAGCAGTTCTTC | CATSRDSGQGFNEQFF
NA | TRBJ2-5 | TRBV3-1/TRBV3-2 | NA | TGTGCCAGCAGCCAAGACCCCGGAGCCCAGTACTTC | CASSQDPGAQYF
NA | TRBJ2-5 | TRBV30 | NA | TGTGCCTGGAGTGTTCTGAGTCAGGGGTACCGCGAGACCCAGTACTTC | CAWSVLSQGYRETQYF
NA | TRBJ2-5 | TRBV28 | NA | TGTGCCAGCAGTTTTCTGACAGGAAACCAAGAGACCCAGTACTTC | CASSFLTGNQETQYF
NA | TRBJ2-5 | TRBV9 | NA | TGTGCCAGCAGCGTAGCACAGTACCAAGAGACCCAGTACTTC | CASSVAQYQETQYF
NA | TRBJ2-7 | TRBV7-2 | TRBD2 | TGTGCCAGCAGCCACCGACTAGCGGGGGGGCTCTCCGAGCAGTACTTC | CASSHRLAGGLSEQYF
NA | TRBJ2-5 | TRBV18 | TRBD2 | TGTGCCAGCTCACCAAGGACTAGCGGGGGAATAGAGACCCAGTACTTC | CASSPRTSGGIETQYF
NA | TRBJ2-2 | TRBV1 | NA | TGCACCAGCAGCCAAGATTCAGAGGGGGTGACGACCGGGGAGCTGTTTTTT | CTSSQDSEGVTTGELFF
NA | TRBJ1-2 | TRBV3-1/TRBV3-2 | NA | TGTGCCAGCAGCCACAAGACAGCAACCTATGGCTACACCTTC | CASSHKTATYGYTF
NA | TRBJ2-7 | TRBV3-1/TRBV3-2 | NA | TGTGCCAGCAGCCAAGATAGCAGGGGCGAGCAGTACTTC | CASSQDSRGEQYF
NA | TRBJ1-1 | TRBV30 | NA | TGTGCCTGGGGGACCTTAGGACACAAAATGAACACTGAAGCTTTCTTT | CAWGTLGHKMNTEAFF
few | TRBJ1-5 | TRBV28 | NA | TGTGCCAGCAGTTTATATTGGCAGGCCAGCAATCAGCCCCAGCATTTT | CASSLYWQASNQPQHF
few | TRBJ2-3 | TRBV30 | TRBD2 | TGTGCTTTGACTAGCGGGGGCGGCACAGATACGCAGTATTTT | CALTSGGGTDTQYF
NA | TRBJ1-1 | TRBV2 | TRBD1 | TGTGCCAGCAGTGATCGTGACAGGGGTTTGAACACTGAAGCTTTCTTT | CASSDRDRGLNTEAFF
once | TRBJ2-1 | TRBV10-3 | TRBD2 | TGTGCCATCAGAGGTGGGACTAGCGGGGGGGCCGGGAATGAGCAGTTCTTC | CAIRGGTSGGAGNEQFF